Sequencing of this T cell receptor (beta chain) was carried out in a study of blood T cell repertoires in COVID-19 (dated by TCRdb to 2020 to 2022). In the study overall: Samples from collaborators originated in the United States, Italy and Spain and spanned both the acute and convalescent phases of COVID-19. The prospective study material was composed of cDNA or gDNA derived from T cells, B-cell-depleted T cells, or PBMCs. Deeply sampled blood TCRbeta repertoires from subjects exposed to, actively infected with, or recovered from COVID-19 were included in the dataset. A freely available public database, intended as a resource for researchers studying the immune response to SARS-CoV-2, is where the repertoires were released. Samples were obtained from the ongoing ImmuneRACE study (first 160 participants) and from 1,254 subjects provided by 6 global collaborators. A de-identified subject ID, COVID-19 status, age in years and sex were almost always included in the sample metadata. HLA class I and class II types, where available, came from metadata supplied by the sample provider rather than from assay-based typing. Beyond this particular receptor, the publication reports: Clinical and demographic metadata were provided uncurated, with the amount varying by source and participant.

Spanning cysteine to phenylalanine, the CDR3 consists of 14 amino acids. Just CDR3 DNA is preserved here, 42 bases in frame from base 1. A distance of 8 bases separates the germline ends of V and J, which lose 0 bases and 2 bases respectively. CDR1 and CDR2, looked up from the germline V gene (reference sequence), are SGHKS and YYEKEE. There are a few counts of this clone. Its antigen is unknown. Per-nucleotide qualities are absent, and no much larger clonotype sits a single base away. Enrolling through a virtual design, the prospective study's participants ranged in age from roughly 18 to 90 years and lived across about two dozen United States geographic areas. To assign participants to cohorts, the prospective study relied on clinical history that participants themselves reported in a screening survey and a study questionnaire. In the prospective study, mobile phlebotomists collected whole blood, serum and a nasopharyngeal or oropharyngeal swab from each participant. Prospective study participants could optionally give additional blood draws and questionnaires over an approximately 2-month period. Blood samples from the prospective study were shipped frozen or at room temperature prior to DNA extraction.

TCRbeta CDR3 regions were amplified from genomic DNA using the immunoSEQ Assay, a bias-controlled multiplex PCR. The source study handled its data this way. The number of nucleated cells in each sample was estimated from the amplification of reference gene primers within the assay. Sequence reads were collapsed and filtered to measure the absolute abundance of every unique TCRbeta CDR3 rearrangement. For each sample, productive Simpson clonality was calculated as the square root of Simpson's diversity index over productive rearrangements. TCRdb retrieved this table from immuneACCESS and kept in-frame rearrangements only. Not all clones are present; in checked studies, unresolved V genes account for under half, and no reason is known for the remainder. V and J calls and clone size come straight from that table; D and trimming were deduced from the DNA. The sample yields 150,000 to 200,000 clones; more than 75% were counted once. The ten largest account for around 16% of the sample.

Sequences were obtained from PBMCs or T cells enriched from blood (not recorded which). The sequence was collected from a woman aged 45-59 years with acute COVID-19. Recombination connected TRBV5-5 to TRBJ1-2; the D gene is perhaps TRBD1, on 5 matching bases. At the DNA level, the sequence is TGTGCCAGCAGCTTGGAAGGGGTCAACTATGGCTACACCTTC. It codes for CASSLEGVNYGYTF.